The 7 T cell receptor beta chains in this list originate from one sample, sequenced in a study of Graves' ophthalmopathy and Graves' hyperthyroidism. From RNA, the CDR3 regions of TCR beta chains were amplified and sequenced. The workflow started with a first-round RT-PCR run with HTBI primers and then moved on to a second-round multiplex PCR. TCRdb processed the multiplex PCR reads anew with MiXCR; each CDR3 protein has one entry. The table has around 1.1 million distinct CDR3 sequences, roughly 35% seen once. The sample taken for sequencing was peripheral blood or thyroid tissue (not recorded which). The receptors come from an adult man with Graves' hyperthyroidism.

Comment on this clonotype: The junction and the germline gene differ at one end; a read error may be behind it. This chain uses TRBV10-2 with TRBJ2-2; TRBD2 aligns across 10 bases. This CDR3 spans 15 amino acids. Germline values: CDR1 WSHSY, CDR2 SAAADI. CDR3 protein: CARSLAGAHTGELFF. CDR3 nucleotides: TGTGCCAGGAGTCTAGCGGGAGCACACACCGGGGAGCTGTTTTTT.

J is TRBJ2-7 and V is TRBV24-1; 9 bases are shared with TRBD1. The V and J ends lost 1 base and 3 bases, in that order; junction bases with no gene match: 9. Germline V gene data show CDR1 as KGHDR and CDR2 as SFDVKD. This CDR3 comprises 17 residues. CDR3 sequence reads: CATSDFDTGTGIYEQYF. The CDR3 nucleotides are TGTGCCACCAGTGATTTTGATACCGGGACAGGGATCTACGAGCAGTACTTC.

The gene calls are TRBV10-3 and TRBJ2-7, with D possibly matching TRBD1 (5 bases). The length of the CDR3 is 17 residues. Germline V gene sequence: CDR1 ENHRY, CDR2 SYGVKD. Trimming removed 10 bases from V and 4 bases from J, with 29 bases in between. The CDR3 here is CATRFQGGERTSYEQYF. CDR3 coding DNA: TGTGCCACCCGGTTTCAGGGTGGTGAAAGAACTTCGTACGAGCAGTACTTC.

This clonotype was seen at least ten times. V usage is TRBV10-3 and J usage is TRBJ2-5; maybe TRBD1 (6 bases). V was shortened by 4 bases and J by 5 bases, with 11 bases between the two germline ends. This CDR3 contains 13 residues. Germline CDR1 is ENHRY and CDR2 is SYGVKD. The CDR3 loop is CAISVTGKETQYF. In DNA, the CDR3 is TGTGCCATCAGTGTAACAGGGAAGGAGACCCAGTACTTC.

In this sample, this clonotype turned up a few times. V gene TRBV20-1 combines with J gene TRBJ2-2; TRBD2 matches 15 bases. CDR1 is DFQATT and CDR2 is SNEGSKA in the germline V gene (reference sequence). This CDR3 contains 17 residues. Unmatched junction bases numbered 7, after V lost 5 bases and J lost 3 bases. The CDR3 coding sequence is TGCAGTGCTCCCGGACTAGCGGGAGGGCCACACACCGGGGAGCTGTTTTTT. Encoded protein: CSAPGLAGGPHTGELFF.

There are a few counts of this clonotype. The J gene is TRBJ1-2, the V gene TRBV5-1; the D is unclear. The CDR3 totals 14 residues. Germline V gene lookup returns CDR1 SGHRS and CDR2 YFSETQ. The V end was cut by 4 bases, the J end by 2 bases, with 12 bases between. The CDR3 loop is CASSIFSENYGYTF. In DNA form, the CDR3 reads TGCGCCAGCAGCATCTTCAGTGAGAACTATGGCTACACCTTC. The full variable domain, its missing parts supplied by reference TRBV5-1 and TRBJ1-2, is KAGVTQTPRYLIKTRGQQVTLSCSPISGHRSVSWYQQTPGQGLQFLFEYFSETQRNKGNFPGRFSGRQFSNSRSEMNVSTLELGDSALYLCASSIFSENYGYTFGSGTRLTVV.

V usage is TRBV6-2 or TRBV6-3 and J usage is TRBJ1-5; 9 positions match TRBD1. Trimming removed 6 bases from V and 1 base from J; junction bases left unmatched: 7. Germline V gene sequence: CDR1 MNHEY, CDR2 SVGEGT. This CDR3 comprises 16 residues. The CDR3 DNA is TGTGCCAGCAGAAACGACAGGGGGGCGAGCAATCAGCCCCAGCATTTT. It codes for CASRNDRGASNQPQHF.